Listed here are 23 T cell receptor beta chains from one sample, sequenced in a study of T cell responses to AZD1222 COVID-19 vaccine. TCRdb keeps only in-frame clones here, not all; method: immunoSEQ multiplex PCR. This table holds 160,000 or so clones, about 87% found once. The starting material was peripheral blood, obtained 28 days after the second dose of the MenACWY control vaccine. The receptors were gathered from an adult who received the MenACWY meningococcal vaccine as a control.

CDR3 DNA: TGTGCCACGAGGAGAGAGGCAATGGCTGAAAAACTGTTTTTT. This encodes CATRREAMAEKLFF. The chain carries TRBV15 and TRBJ1-4; D remains ambiguous. CDR3 size: 14 residues. V dropped 9 bases and J dropped 7 bases, with 18 bases sitting between them. CDR1 and CDR2 (germline): LNHNV, YYDKDF (reference sequence).

The chain has TRBV6-1 and TRBJ2-7; D is perhaps TRBD2 (6 bases). Germline V gene sequence: CDR1 MNHNS, CDR2 SASEGT. The CDR3 sequence is 14 residues long. Trimming pared 3 bases from V and 2 bases from J, leaving 11 bases between. The CDR3: CASSDPGLTYEQYF. CDR3 bases: TGTGCCAGCAGTGATCCGGGACTTACCTACGAGCAGTACTTC.

This clone occurred a few times. J is TRBJ2-7 and V is TRBV10-3; TRBD1 matches at 11 bases. Looked up from germline, CDR1 is ENHRY and CDR2 is SYGVKD. The trim removed 10 bases at V and 7 bases at J, leaving 9 bases unmatched. The CDR3 is 13 amino acids. The CDR3 spells CATTGQGAREQYF. CDR3 nucleotide sequence: TGTGCCACCACAGGACAGGGGGCACGGGAGCAGTACTTC.

V is TRBV28 and J is TRBJ2-3; a weak D match, TRBD1 (6 bases). Germline V gene data show CDR1 as MDHEN and CDR2 as SYDVKM. The CDR3 is made up of 16 amino acids. Between the trimmed V and J ends, which lost 6 bases and 11 bases, there was a span of 27 bases. CDR3 in DNA: TGTGCCAGCAGCCCCTCAGGGGACGGATACTTCGGAGGGCAGTATTTT. Protein: CASSPSGDGYFGGQYF.

This clone was seen only a few times. The gene calls are TRBV4-1 and TRBJ2-3, with D perhaps matching TRBD1 or TRBD2 (6 bases each). With 0 bases removed from V and 9 bases from J, the gap between germline ends came to 28 bases. The germline gives CDR1 MGHRA, CDR2 YSYEKL. This CDR3 has 19 amino acids. CDR3 region: CASSQETVMRDLLRGTQYF. DNA for the CDR3: TGCGCCAGCAGCCAAGAAACAGTGATGCGGGACCTCTTAAGGGGGACGCAGTATTTT.

The chain recombines TRBV9 with TRBJ2-5; D gene uncertain. The CDR3 is 15 amino acids. Germline CDR1 SGDLS, CDR2 YYNGEE. The V end was cut by 4 bases, the J end by 1 base, with 14 bases between. The chain's CDR3 is CASSIRSEVQETQYF. As DNA, the CDR3 is TGTGCCAGCAGCATCAGAAGTGAGGTCCAAGAGACCCAGTACTTC.

The chain uses TRBV4-3 and TRBJ2-1; TRBD2 matches 8 bases. Losses at the gene ends were 3 bases for V and 8 bases for J; bases not matched to a gene: 9. The CDR3 contains 15 residues. Germline values: CDR1 LGHNA, CDR2 YSLEER. The CDR3 reads CASSQGSGNRDEQFF. The CDR3 coding sequence is TGCGCCAGCAGCCAGGGTAGCGGGAATAGAGATGAGCAGTTCTTC.

This chain uses TRBV5-1 with TRBJ1-4; D not resolved. The V gene lost 4 bases and the J gene lost 0 bases, with 7 bases spanning the gap. CDR1 is SGHRS and CDR2 is YFSETQ in the germline V gene. The CDR3 sequence is 14 residues long. CDR3 DNA: TGCGCCAGCAGCATAACAGCAACTAATGAAAAACTGTTTTTT. Amino acid sequence: CASSITATNEKLFF.

This chain links TRBV7-2 with TRBJ1-4; D uncertain. V gave up 1 base and J gave up 8 bases, with 14 bases separating them. CDR1 and CDR2 (germline): SGHTA, FQGNSA. CDR3 length: 15 amino acids. In DNA, the CDR3 is TGTGCCAGCAGCTTAGTAGGCTCTTCTGGCGAAAAACTGTTTTTT. As protein: CASSLVGSSGEKLFF.

V usage is TRBV7-9 and J usage is TRBJ2-3; possibly TRBD2 for D (5 bases). From germline, CDR1 is SEHNR and CDR2 FQNEAQ (reference sequence). This CDR3 comprises 16 residues. V shed 4 bases and J shed 2 bases, with 16 bases lying between them. The CDR3, as DNA: TGTGCCAGCAGCTCGGCTTCGGACTCACACACAGATACGCAGTATTTT. Encoded protein: CASSSASDSHTDTQYF.

The gene calls are TRBV27 and TRBJ2-5; 14 bases match TRBD2. V lost 6 bases, J lost 2 bases, and 5 bases stayed unmatched. CDR1 MNHEY and CDR2 SMNVEV come from the germline V gene (reference sequence). The CDR3 is 16 amino acids. This CDR3 reads CASSPWTSGGQETQYF. As DNA, the CDR3 is TGTGCCAGCAGCCCCTGGACTAGCGGGGGGCAAGAGACCCAGTACTTC.

This clone was counted between two and nine times. The chain combines TRBV12-3 or TRBV12-4 with TRBJ1-2; D uncertain. The V end lost 3 bases, the J end lost 7 bases, and 6 bases lay between the germline ends. The CDR3 contains 11 residues. The DNA of the CDR3 is TGTGCCAGCAGTTTCCAGATTGGCTACACCTTC. Translation: CASSFQIGYTF.

The V call is TRBV19, the J call TRBJ1-4, with 7 bases that match TRBD1. This CDR3 has 14 residues. CDR1 LNHDA and CDR2 SQIVND come from the germline V gene (reference sequence). J was trimmed by 3 bases and V by 10 bases; bases with no gene match: 8. The CDR3 sequence is CATTQGLSNEKLFF. The CDR3 coding sequence is TGTGCCACGACACAGGGGCTGTCTAATGAAAAACTGTTTTTT.

The rearrangement uses TRBV19 and TRBJ1-5, with D possibly matching TRBD1 (6 bases). Germline CDR1 is LNHDA and CDR2 is SQIVND (reference sequence). The CDR3 consists of 14 residues. V was shortened by 4 bases and J by 2 bases, with 9 bases between the two germline ends. The chain's CDR3 is CASSRGQGNQPQHF. DNA for the CDR3: TGTGCCAGTAGTAGGGGACAAGGCAATCAGCCCCAGCATTTT.

The chain combines TRBV28 with TRBJ1-6; D may be TRBD1 (5 bases). V lost 8 bases and J 9 bases, leaving 23 bases between the germline ends. The CDR3 runs 16 residues. CDR1 and CDR2 (germline): MDHEN, SYDVKM. The CDR3 DNA follows: TGTGCCAGCCTAGGAGGGGCAGGTGAAGGACTTTCACCCCTCCACTTT. Protein sequence: CASLGGAGEGLSPLHF.

The rearrangement uses TRBV28 and TRBJ1-2; D not resolved. The CDR3 covers 13 residues. From germline, CDR1 is MDHEN and CDR2 SYDVKM. Trimming pared 1 base from V and 4 bases from J, leaving 7 bases between. CDR3 in amino acids: CASSLLRIYGYTF. In DNA, the CDR3 is TGTGCCAGCAGTTTATTACGGATCTATGGCTACACCTTC.

The J gene is TRBJ1-4, the V gene TRBV24-1, with 10 bases lining up with TRBD1. Per germline, CDR1 KGHDR and CDR2 SFDVKD. This CDR3 is built from 15 residues. With 5 bases clipped from V and 6 bases from J, the junction kept 5 bases outside the gene matches. The CDR3 DNA reads as TGTGCCACCAGTGCTGCCGGGACAGGGGATGAAAAACTGTTTTTT. It codes for CATSAAGTGDEKLFF.

This clone has only one observation. The rearrangement joins TRBV19 to TRBJ1-1; D unclear. The ends were cut back, 5 bases at V and 2 bases at J, with 9 bases in the middle. This CDR3 comprises 13 residues. CDR1 and CDR2 from the germline V gene are LNHDA and SQIVND (reference sequence). The CDR3 coding sequence is TGTGCCAGTAGTGTTTCGCAAAACACTGAAGCTTTCTTT. It translates to CASSVSQNTEAFF.

The CDR3 here is CASSLVAGLRPDNEQFF. In DNA, the CDR3 is TGTGCCAGCAGCTTAGTAGCGGGACTTCGCCCTGACAATGAGCAGTTCTTC. This chain links TRBV7-9 with TRBJ2-1, with 8 nucleotides matching TRBD2. V shed 1 base, J shed 5 bases, and the junction held 10 bases outside the gene matches. CDR3 size: 17 residues. The germline gives CDR1 SEHNR, CDR2 FQNEAQ (reference sequence).

V usage is TRBV24-1 and J usage is TRBJ1-5; 7 bases line up with TRBD1. CDR3 length equals 15 residues. Unmatched junction bases numbered 1, after V lost 2 bases and J lost 1 base. The germline gives CDR1 KGHDR, CDR2 SFDVKD. The CDR3 protein is CATSDSTGSNQPQHF. In DNA form, the CDR3 reads TGTGCCACCAGTGATTCGACAGGGAGCAATCAGCCCCAGCATTTT.

The chain is built from TRBV5-5 and TRBJ2-7; unclear D gene. Germline loops: CDR1 SGHKS, CDR2 YYEKEE (reference sequence). This CDR3 is built from 15 residues. V was cut by 4 bases and J by 3 bases, with 17 bases left in between. CDR3 region: CASSPDPTSNYEQYF. Written as DNA, the CDR3 is TGTGCCAGCAGCCCGGACCCTACAAGCAACTACGAGCAGTACTTC.

The chain links TRBV29-1 to TRBJ2-1, with 10 bases that match TRBD2. CDR1 is SQVTM and CDR2 is ANQGSEA in the germline V gene. This CDR3 has 14 residues. V was pared by 5 bases and J by 3 bases, with 4 bases of the junction left unmatched. This CDR3 reads CSVSGTSVYNEQFF. The CDR3 nucleotides read TGCAGCGTTTCTGGGACTAGCGTCTACAATGAGCAGTTCTTC.

DNA of the CDR3: TGTGCCAGCAGTTACGACCAGGGCTATGGCTACACCTTC. Residues: CASSYDQGYGYTF. This rearrangement joins TRBV6-2 or TRBV6-3 to TRBJ1-2; D may be TRBD1 (5 bases). The CDR3 is 13 amino acids. V was pared by 2 bases and J by 4 bases, with 8 bases between. CDR1 is MNHEY, CDR2 SVGEGT, per germline.